One and the same sample provided the 4 T cell receptor beta chains below, sequenced in a study of response to subunit inactivated influenza vaccine. TCRdb re-derived calls from the RT-PCR reads in MiXCR, one entry per CDR3 protein. The repertoire holds 500,000 to 550,000 distinct CDR3 sequences, with less than 7.5% as singletons. This material consisted of PBMCs from blood, taken about 24 months after vaccination. Source of these receptors: a man aged 50 to 69 who received an inactivated influenza vaccine.

This clonotype was observed at least ten times. The genes are TRBV6-6 and TRBJ2-1, with 10 bases identical to TRBD1. This CDR3 is 15 amino acids long. Per the germline V gene, CDR1 is MNHNY and CDR2 is SVGAGI (reference sequence). The V gene end was trimmed by 2 bases and the J gene end by 4 bases; junction bases not matched to a gene: 2. This chain's CDR3 is CASSYGTGEYNEQFF. DNA of the CDR3: TGTGCCAGCAGTTACGGGACAGGGGAATACAATGAGCAGTTCTTC.

This clonotype has ten or more counts. The rearrangement joins TRBV3-1 to TRBJ2-7; D is ambiguous. Trimming removed 2 bases at V and 6 bases at J, with 11 bases between. From germline, CDR1 is LGHDT and CDR2 YNNKEL (reference sequence). The CDR3 has 13 amino acids. For the CDR3, the DNA is TGTGCCAGCAGCCAAACGGTAAACGGCGAGCAGTACTTC. Its protein is CASSQTVNGEQYF.

The chain recombines TRBV10-3 with TRBJ2-2; D possibly corresponds to TRBD1 (6 bases). The V gene's germline CDR1 is ENHRY and CDR2 SYGVKD. V lost 10 bases, J lost 7 bases, and 10 bases lay in between. This CDR3 has 11 residues. As DNA, the CDR3 is TGTGCCAGCCAGGGGAACGGGGAGCTGTTTTTT. Protein: CASQGNGELFF.

As concerns this clonotype: A much more abundant neighbour one base away suggests this may be a read error. This chain joins TRBV20-1 and TRBJ2-1; D is undetermined. CDR1 and CDR2 from the germline V gene are DFQATT and SNEGSKA (reference sequence). This CDR3 comprises 15 residues. The CDR3 loop reads CCARDQVRRPNEQFF. Written as DNA, the CDR3 is TGCTGTGCTAGAGATCAGGTCCGACGTCCCAATGAGCAGTTCTTC.